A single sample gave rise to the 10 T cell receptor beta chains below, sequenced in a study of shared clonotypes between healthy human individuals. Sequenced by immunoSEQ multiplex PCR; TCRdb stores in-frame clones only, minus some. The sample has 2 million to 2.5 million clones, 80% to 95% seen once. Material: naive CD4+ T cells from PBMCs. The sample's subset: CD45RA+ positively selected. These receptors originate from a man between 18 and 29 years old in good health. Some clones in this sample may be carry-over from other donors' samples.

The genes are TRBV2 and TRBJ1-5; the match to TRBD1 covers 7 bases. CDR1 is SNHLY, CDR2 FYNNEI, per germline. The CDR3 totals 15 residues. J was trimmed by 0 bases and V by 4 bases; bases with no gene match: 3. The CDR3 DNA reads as TGTGCCAGCAGTGCGGAGGGGGCTAGCAATCAGCCCCAGCATTTT. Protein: CASSAEGASNQPQHF.

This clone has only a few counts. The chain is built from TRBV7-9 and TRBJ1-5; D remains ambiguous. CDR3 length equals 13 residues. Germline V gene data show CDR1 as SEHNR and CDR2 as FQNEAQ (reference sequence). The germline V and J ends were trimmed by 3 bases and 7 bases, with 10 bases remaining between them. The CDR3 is CASSLGLQQPQHF. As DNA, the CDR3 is TGTGCCAGCAGCTTGGGTTTGCAGCAGCCCCAGCATTTT. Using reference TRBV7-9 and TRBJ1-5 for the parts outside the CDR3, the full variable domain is DTGVSQNPRHKITKRGQNVTFRCDPISEHNRLYWYRQTLGQGPEFLTYFQNEAQLEKSRLLSDRFSAERPKGSFSTLEIQRTEQGDSAMYLCASSLGLQQPQHFGDGTRLSIL.

The CDR3 protein is CASSEYPATYEQYF. CDR3 DNA: TGTGCCAGCAGTGAATACCCCGCTACCTACGAGCAGTACTTC. The J gene is TRBJ2-7, the V gene TRBV6-1, with D unclear. The germline CDR1 and CDR2 sequences are MNHNS and SASEGT. This CDR3 region has 14 residues. Trimming stripped 2 bases from V and 2 bases from J, with 10 bases between.

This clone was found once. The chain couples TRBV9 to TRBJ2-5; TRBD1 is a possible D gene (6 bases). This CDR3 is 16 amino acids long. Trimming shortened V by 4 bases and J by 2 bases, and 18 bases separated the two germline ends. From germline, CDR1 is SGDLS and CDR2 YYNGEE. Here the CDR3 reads CASSSGPTRGQETQYF. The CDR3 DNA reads TGTGCCAGCAGCTCGGGACCGACCAGGGGACAAGAGACCCAGTACTTC.

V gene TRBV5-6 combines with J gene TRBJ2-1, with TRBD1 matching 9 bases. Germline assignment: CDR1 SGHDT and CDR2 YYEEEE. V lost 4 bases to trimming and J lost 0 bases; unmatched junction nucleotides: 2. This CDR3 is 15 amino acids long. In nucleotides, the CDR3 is TGTGCCAGCAGCAAGACAGGGGGCTCCTACAATGAGCAGTTCTTC. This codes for CASSKTGGSYNEQFF.

In nucleotides, the CDR3 is TGTGCCAGCAGCTATAGACTAGCGGGAGGCTACAATGAGCAGTTCTTC. Translated: CASSYRLAGGYNEQFF. J is TRBJ2-1 and V is TRBV7-2; 13 bases line up with TRBD2. The CDR3 spans 16 residues. Germline V lookup: CDR1 SGHTA, CDR2 FQGNSA. J gave up 3 bases and V 4 bases, and 3 bases lay outside the gene matches.

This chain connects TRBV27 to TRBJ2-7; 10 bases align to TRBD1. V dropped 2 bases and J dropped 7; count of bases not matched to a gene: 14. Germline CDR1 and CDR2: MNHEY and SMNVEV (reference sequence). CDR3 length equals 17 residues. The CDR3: CASSLMFGDRGMWEQYF. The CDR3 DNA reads TGTGCCAGCAGTTTAATGTTCGGGGACAGGGGCATGTGGGAGCAGTACTTC.

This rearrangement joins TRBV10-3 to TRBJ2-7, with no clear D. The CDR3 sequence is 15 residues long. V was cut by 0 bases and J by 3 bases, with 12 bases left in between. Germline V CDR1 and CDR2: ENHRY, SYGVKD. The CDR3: CAISESMGQNYEQYF. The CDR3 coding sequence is TGTGCCATCAGTGAGTCGATGGGCCAGAACTACGAGCAGTACTTC.

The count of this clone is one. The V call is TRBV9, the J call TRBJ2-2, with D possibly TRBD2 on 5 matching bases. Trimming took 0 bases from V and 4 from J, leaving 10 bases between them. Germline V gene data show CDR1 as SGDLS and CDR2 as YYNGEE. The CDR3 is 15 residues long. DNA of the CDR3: TGTGCCAGCAGCGTAGGTTTGGGGAGCACCGGGGAGCTGTTTTTT. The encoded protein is CASSVGLGSTGELFF.

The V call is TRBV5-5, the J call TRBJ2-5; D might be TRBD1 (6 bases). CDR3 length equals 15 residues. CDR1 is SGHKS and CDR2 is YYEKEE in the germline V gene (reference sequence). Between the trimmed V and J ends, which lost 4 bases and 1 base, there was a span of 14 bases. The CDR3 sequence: CASSGGQSTQETQYF. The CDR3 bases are TGTGCCAGCAGCGGCGGACAGAGCACCCAAGAGACCCAGTACTTC.